The rows below give T cell receptor beta chains drawn from one sample of a study of molecular identifiers for immune sequencing clone quantification. Using its own MiXCR run on the PCR reads, TCRdb lists one record per CDR3 protein. The sample yields 85,000 to 100,000 distinct CDR3 sequences, around 20% seen once. Specimen: naive CD8+ T cells from blood, with Jurkat cell RNA spiked in. These receptor sequences come from a human donor in good health. Some libraries in this study had Jurkat cell RNA spiked in. Both conserved end residues are part of each CDR3.

j_gene	len	v_gene	CDR3aa
TRBJ2-4	15	TRBV19	CASTPSGVAKNIQYF
TRBJ2-7	14	TRBV12-3/TRBV12-4	CASSLQGGPDEQYF
TRBJ2-2	16	TRBV5-4	CASSAPGGGNTGELFF
TRBJ1-1	14	TRBV30	CAWSVLRMAAEAFF
TRBJ2-3	16	TRBV7-9	CASSLGLATSTDTQYF
TRBJ1-1	14	TRBV28	CASSWRGVNTEAFF
TRBJ1-5	13	TRBV6-5	CASSYGSNQPQHF
TRBJ2-3	15	TRBV11-2	CASSPGQIPTDTQYF
TRBJ2-1	14	TRBV6-4	CASGDVVWGAEQFF
TRBJ2-7	13	TRBV19	CASSPRPAYEQYF
TRBJ2-2	12	TRBV7-9	CASLSNTGELFF
TRBJ2-2	17	TRBV6-1	CASSEALRGYNTGELFF
TRBJ2-2	16	TRBV12-3/TRBV12-4	CASSLVGYANTGELFF
TRBJ2-3	16	TRBV6-5	CASSETIAGGRDTQYF
TRBJ2-7	14	TRBV14	CASSLAGVYHEQYF
TRBJ1-5	14	TRBV20-1	CSARGGDNNQPQHF
TRBJ2-7	15	TRBV4-1	CASSHVGHNSYEQYF
TRBJ2-3	21	TRBV29-1	CSAPGESGLAGRPPSTDTQYF